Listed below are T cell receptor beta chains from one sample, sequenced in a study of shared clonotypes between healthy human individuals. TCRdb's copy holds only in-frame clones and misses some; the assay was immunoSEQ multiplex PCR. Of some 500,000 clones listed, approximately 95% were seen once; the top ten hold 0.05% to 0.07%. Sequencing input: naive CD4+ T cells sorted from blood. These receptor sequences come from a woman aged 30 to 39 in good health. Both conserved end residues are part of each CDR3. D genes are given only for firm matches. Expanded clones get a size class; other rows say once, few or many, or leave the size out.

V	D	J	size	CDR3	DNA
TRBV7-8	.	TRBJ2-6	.	CASSPPGYVLTF	TGTGCCAGCAGCCCCCCAGGCTACGTCCTGACTTTC
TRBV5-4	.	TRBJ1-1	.	CASSLDFGQTNTEAFF	TGTGCCAGCAGCTTGGATTTTGGACAGACGAACACTGAAGCTTTCTTT
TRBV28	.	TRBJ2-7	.	CASSLGLVYEQYF	TGTGCCAGCAGTTTAGGACTGGTCTACGAGCAGTACTTC
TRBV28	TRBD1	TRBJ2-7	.	CASSQTGTPLYEQYF	TGTGCCAGCAGTCAGACAGGGACCCCTCTCTACGAGCAGTACTTC
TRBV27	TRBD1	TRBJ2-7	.	CASSRTGRSYEQYF	TGTGCCAGCAGTCGGACAGGCCGCTCCTACGAGCAGTACTTC
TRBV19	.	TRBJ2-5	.	CASSSTGPGETQYF	TGTGCCAGTAGTTCGACGGGCCCGGGCGAGACCCAGTACTTC
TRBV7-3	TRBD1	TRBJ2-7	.	CASSPRDRFQQYF	TGTGCCAGCAGCCCCCGGGACAGGTTTCAGCAGTACTTC
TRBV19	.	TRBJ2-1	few	CASSMVGSTEQFF	TGTGCCAGTAGTATGGTGGGCTCGACTGAGCAGTTCTTC
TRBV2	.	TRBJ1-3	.	CASSENGNSGNTIYF	TGTGCCAGCAGTGAAAATGGGAACTCTGGAAACACCATATATTTT
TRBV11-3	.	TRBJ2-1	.	CASSQRGTMNNEQFF	TGTGCCAGCAGCCAACGTGGGACAATGAACAATGAGCAGTTCTTC
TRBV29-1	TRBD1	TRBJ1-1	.	CSVQGAGEAFF	TGCAGCGTACAGGGGGCGGGTGAAGCTTTCTTT
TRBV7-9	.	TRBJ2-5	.	CASSLGTVQETQYF	TGTGCCAGCAGCTTAGGGACAGTTCAAGAGACCCAGTACTTC
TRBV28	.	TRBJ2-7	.	CASSLAAPSYEQYF	TGTGCCAGCAGTTTAGCGGCTCCTTCCTACGAGCAGTACTTC
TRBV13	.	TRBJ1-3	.	CASSLGLQGLSWGNTIYF	TGTGCCAGCAGCCTCGGCCTGCAGGGTCTCTCTTGGGGAAACACCATATATTTT
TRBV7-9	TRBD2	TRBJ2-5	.	CASSLDGGSGETQYF	TGTGCCAGCAGCTTAGATGGCGGGAGTGGTGAGACCCAGTACTTC
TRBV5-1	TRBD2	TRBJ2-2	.	CAKSRREVCELAGGTPTGELFF	TGCGCCAAGTCACGCAGGGAAGTTTGCGAACTAGCGGGAGGTACCCCCACCGGGGAGCTGTTTTTT
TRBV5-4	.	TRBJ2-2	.	CASSLSGPGNTGELFF	TGTGCCAGCAGCTTGTCCGGACCAGGGAACACCGGGGAGCTGTTTTTT
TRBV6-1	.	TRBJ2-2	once	CASRFQGYTGELFF	TGTGCCAGCAGATTTCAGGGTTACACCGGGGAGCTGTTTTTT
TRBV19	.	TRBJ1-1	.	CASSDRTVPITEAFF	TGTGCCAGTAGTGACCGGACAGTCCCTATAACTGAAGCTTTCTTT
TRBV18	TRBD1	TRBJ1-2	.	CASSIPGQGYGYTF	TGTGCCAGCTCAATACCGGGACAGGGGTATGGCTACACCTTC
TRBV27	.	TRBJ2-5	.	CASRRGTGETQYF	TGTGCCAGCAGACGTGGGACGGGAGAGACCCAGTACTTC
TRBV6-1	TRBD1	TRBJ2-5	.	CASSANTGGRETQYF	TGTGCCAGCAGTGCCAATACAGGGGGCAGAGAGACCCAGTACTTC
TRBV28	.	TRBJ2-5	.	CASSRPSPAGWTQYF	TGTGCCAGCAGTCGGCCTAGCCCGGCTGGGTGGACCCAGTACTTC
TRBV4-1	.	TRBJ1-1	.	CASSQVRGGNTEAFF	TGCGCCAGCAGCCAAGTCAGGGGCGGGAACACTGAAGCTTTCTTT
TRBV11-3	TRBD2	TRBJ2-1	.	CASSLVAGGSYNEQFF	TGTGCCAGCAGCCTCGTAGCGGGAGGATCCTACAATGAGCAGTTCTTC
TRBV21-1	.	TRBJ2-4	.	CASSKGQAKNIQYF	TGTGCCAGCAGCAAGGGACAGGCTAAAAACATTCAGTACTTC
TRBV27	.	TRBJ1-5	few	CASSPRPYQPQHF	TGTGCCAGCAGTCCCCGCCCGTATCAGCCCCAGCATTTT
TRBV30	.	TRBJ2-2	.	CAWNPTTGELFF	TGTGCCTGGAATCCGACCACCGGGGAGCTGTTTTTT